The 19 T cell receptor beta chains reported below all come from one sample, sequenced in a study of cytomegalovirus exposure and HLA in healthy donors. The PCR was carried out with 60 Vbeta primers and 13 Jbeta primers. Sequencing used immunoSEQ multiplex PCR; TCRdb keeps in-frame clones, though not all of them. The repertoire includes some 130,000 clones, 82% of them detected once, and around 11% sits in the top ten. The source material was PBMCs. The receptors were gathered from a male donor in good health and CMV-seropositive.

CDR3 bases: TGTGCCAGCAGTCATAGCGACACTAGCACAGATACGCAGTATTTT. It is translated as CASSHSDTSTDTQYF. The chain couples TRBV27 to TRBJ2-3; weak D call: TRBD2 (5 bases). The CDR3 is 15 residues long. The germline V and J ends were trimmed by 5 bases and 0 bases, with 12 bases remaining between them. In germline, CDR1 is MNHEY, CDR2 SMNVEV (reference sequence).

This clone was seen a few times. The chain links TRBV30 to TRBJ2-7; 7 bases align to TRBD2. CDR1 is GTSNPN and CDR2 is SVGIG in the germline V gene (reference sequence). V lost 0 bases, J lost 1 base, and 6 bases stayed unmatched. There are 15 residues in the CDR3. The DNA for the CDR3 is TGTGCCTGGAGTGTGCGACTAGCTCTTTCCTACGAGCAGTACTTC. It is translated as CAWSVRLALSYEQYF.

The chain is built from TRBV5-1 and TRBJ2-3; possible D gene TRBD2, 6 bases. The CDR3 length is 15 residues. Germline V CDR1 and CDR2: SGHRS, YFSETQ. V was trimmed by 0 bases and J by 2 bases, leaving 10 bases between them. The CDR3 bases are TGCGCCAGCAGCTTGGGGGACTCGTCCACAGATACGCAGTATTTT. Amino acid sequence: CASSLGDSSTDTQYF.

The chain recombines TRBV30 with TRBJ2-2; D possibly corresponds to TRBD2 (5 bases). Germline V gene sequence: CDR1 GTSNPN, CDR2 SVGIG (reference sequence). The germline V and J ends were trimmed by 2 bases and 1 base, with 14 bases remaining between them. There are 16 residues in the CDR3. The CDR3 DNA follows: TGTGCCTGGAGTATCGGCCGAGAGGGGAACACCGGGGAGCTGTTTTTT. Translated: CAWSIGREGNTGELFF.

The rearrangement joins TRBV28 to TRBJ2-7; D gene uncertain. With 3 bases removed from V and 5 bases from J, the gap between germline ends came to 11 bases. The germline CDR1 and CDR2 sequences are MDHEN and SYDVKM. This CDR3 spans 13 amino acids. CDR3 amino acids: CASSFPPGDEQYF. Here the CDR3 DNA reads TGTGCCAGCAGTTTTCCGCCGGGTGACGAGCAGTACTTC. Full variable domain (remainder filled in from reference TRBV28 and TRBJ2-7): DVKVTQSSRYLVKRTGEKVFLECVQDMDHENMFWYRQDPGLGLRLIYFSYDVKMKEKGDIPEGYSVSREKKERFSLILESASTNQTSMYLCASSFPPGDEQYFGPGTRLTVT.

The chain joins TRBV14 to TRBJ2-7, with D tentatively TRBD2 (5 bases). The CDR3 length is 12 residues. Germline CDR1 reads SGHDN; CDR2 reads FVKESK. Trimming took 3 bases from V and 3 from J, leaving 6 bases between them. This CDR3 is CASSQGVYEQYF. CDR3 DNA: TGTGCCAGCAGCCAGGGAGTCTACGAGCAGTACTTC.

In this sample, this clone turned up a few times. The chain employs TRBV18 and TRBJ1-1; D unresolved. Germline V gene sequence: CDR1 KGHSH, CDR2 LQKENI. There are 13 residues in the CDR3. The V end lost 1 base, the J end lost 11 bases, and 14 bases lay between the germline ends. Here the CDR3 reads CASSPLLGEWAFF. The CDR3 DNA sequence: TGTGCCAGCTCACCACTTCTGGGAGAATGGGCTTTCTTT.

The V and J genes are TRBV12-5 and TRBJ1-1, with a possible D match to TRBD1 (6 bases). With 3 bases removed from V and 2 bases from J, the gap between germline ends came to 7 bases. The germline CDR1 and CDR2 sequences are LGHNT and FRNRAP. There are 13 residues in the CDR3. The CDR3 nucleotides read TGTGCTAGTGGTTTTGGGGGCAACACTGAAGCTTTCTTT. Protein: CASGFGGNTEAFF.

The gene calls are TRBV19 and TRBJ2-7, with TRBD1 matching over 7 bases. CDR3 length equals 13 residues. J was trimmed by 3 bases and V by 5 bases; bases with no gene match: 4. The V gene's germline CDR1 is LNHDA and CDR2 SQIVND (reference sequence). The CDR3 DNA sequence: TGTGCCAGTAGTTTTGACAGGGACTACGAGCAGTACTTC. Amino acids: CASSFDRDYEQYF.

The V gene is TRBV14, the J gene TRBJ2-1; D perhaps matches TRBD2 (6 bases). Between the trimmed V and J ends, which lost 4 bases and 5 bases, there was a span of 15 bases. The CDR3 is made up of 15 amino acids. Germline values: CDR1 SGHDN, CDR2 FVKESK. CDR3: CASSPREYGNNEQFF. DNA for the CDR3: TGTGCCAGCAGCCCCCGGGAGTACGGCAACAATGAGCAGTTCTTC.

The chain employs TRBV27 and TRBJ2-2, with 9 bases fitting TRBD1. The CDR3 covers 19 residues. V lost 1 base and J lost 3; bases outside the gene matches: 12. Germline lookup yields CDR1 MNHEY and CDR2 SMNVEV (reference sequence). This CDR3 is CASSLYGPRTGDYTGELFF. CDR3 bases: TGTGCCAGCAGTTTATACGGACCTCGGACAGGGGACTACACCGGGGAGCTGTTTTTT.

This chain's CDR3 is CASRQTGTGNNNEQFF. The CDR3 DNA sequence: TGTGCCAGCAGGCAAACCGGGACAGGGAATAACAATGAGCAGTTCTTC. The chain links TRBV28 to TRBJ2-1, with 9 bases that match TRBD1. Germline CDR1 reads MDHEN; CDR2 reads SYDVKM. CDR3 length equals 16 residues. V trimming: 6 bases; J trimming: 5 bases; junction bases outside the gene matches: 11.

This clone was seen a few times. The V and J genes are TRBV19 and TRBJ2-7; 7 bases are a match to TRBD1. The germline V gene has CDR1 LNHDA and CDR2 SQIVND (reference sequence). V lost 0 bases and J lost 2; bases outside the gene matches: 1. The CDR3 extends over 14 amino acids. CDR3 nucleotides: TGTGCCAGTAGTATAGAGGGGACAGCCTACGAGCAGTACTTC. Translation gives CASSIEGTAYEQYF.

V and J are TRBV30 and TRBJ2-6, with 9 bases identical to TRBD2. The germline V gene has CDR1 GTSNPN and CDR2 SVGIG (reference sequence). The V and J ends lost 3 bases and 0 bases, in that order; junction bases with no gene match: 15. The CDR3 covers 20 residues. The CDR3 nucleotides are TGTGCCTGGAGCCGGGGGCAGCTTAGCGGGAGCAACTCTGGGGCCAACGTCCTGACTTTC. It is translated as CAWSRGQLSGSNSGANVLTF.

J is TRBJ2-3 and V is TRBV9, with TRBD2 matching 10 bases. This CDR3 contains 16 residues. The trim removed 0 bases at V and 5 bases at J, leaving 6 bases unmatched. Germline CDR1 is SGDLS and CDR2 is YYNGEE. The CDR3 DNA is TGTGCCAGCAGCGTAGACGGAGCGGGAGGGGGAGATACGCAGTATTTT. As protein: CASSVDGAGGGDTQYF.

This clone was seen only once. V is TRBV29-1 and J is TRBJ2-2, with 7 bases identical to TRBD1. The J segment lost 5 bases and the V segment lost 5 bases, leaving 2 bases of the junction unmatched. Germline V CDR1 and CDR2: SQVTM, ANQGSEA. The CDR3 has 12 amino acids. As DNA, the CDR3 is TGCAGCGTTAAACAGGGGACCGGGGAGCTGTTTTTT. Protein: CSVKQGTGELFF.

V usage is TRBV27 and J usage is TRBJ2-1; 13 bases line up with TRBD2. The CDR3 loop spans 16 amino acids. V trimming: 6 bases; J trimming: 7 bases; junction bases outside the gene matches: 9. CDR1 is MNHEY, CDR2 SMNVEV, per germline (reference sequence). The CDR3 bases are TGTGCCAGCAGCTCCGGACTAGCGGGAGTGGGAAATGAGCAGTTCTTC. Encoded protein: CASSSGLAGVGNEQFF.

The V and J genes are TRBV5-1 and TRBJ2-3; D might be TRBD1 (6 bases). Germline lookup yields CDR1 SGHRS and CDR2 YFSETQ. The V gene lost 1 base and the J gene lost 1 base, with 10 bases spanning the gap. The CDR3 totals 15 residues. In DNA, the CDR3 is TGCGCCAGCAGCTTGTTGGGGGCGGGCACAGATACGCAGTATTTT. Its translation is CASSLLGAGTDTQYF. Complete variable domain (other parts from reference TRBV5-1 and TRBJ2-3): KAGVTQTPRYLIKTRGQQVTLSCSPISGHRSVSWYQQTPGQGLQFLFEYFSETQRNKGNFPGRFSGRQFSNSRSEMNVSTLELGDSALYLCASSLLGAGTDTQYFGPGTRLTVL.

The V gene is TRBV20-1, the J gene TRBJ2-7, with TRBD2 as a possible D gene (5 bases). CDR1 DFQATT and CDR2 SNEGSKA come from the germline V gene (reference sequence). Trimming removed 3 bases at V and 11 bases at J, with 8 bases between. The CDR3 runs to 9 residues. Here the CDR3 DNA reads TGCAGTGCTAGCGGGGTAAAGTACTTC. Translation: CSASGVKYF.